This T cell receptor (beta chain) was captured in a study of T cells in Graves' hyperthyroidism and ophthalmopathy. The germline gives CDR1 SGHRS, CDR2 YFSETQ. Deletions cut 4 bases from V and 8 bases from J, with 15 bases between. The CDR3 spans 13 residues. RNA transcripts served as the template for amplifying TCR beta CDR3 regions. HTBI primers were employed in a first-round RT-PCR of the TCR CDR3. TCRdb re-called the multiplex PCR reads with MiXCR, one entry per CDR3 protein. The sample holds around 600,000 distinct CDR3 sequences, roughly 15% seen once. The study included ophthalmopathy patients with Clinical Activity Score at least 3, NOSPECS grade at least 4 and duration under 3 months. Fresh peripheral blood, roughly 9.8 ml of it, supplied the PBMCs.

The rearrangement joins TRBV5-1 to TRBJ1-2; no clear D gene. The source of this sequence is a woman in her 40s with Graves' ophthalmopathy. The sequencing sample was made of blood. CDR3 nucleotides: TGCGCCAGCAGCCCGGAGGGTGGCCGAGGCTACACCTTC. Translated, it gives CASSPEGGRGYTF.